This is a list of T cell receptor beta chains from one sample in a study of radiation and T cells in renal cell carcinoma. Sequenced by immunoSEQ multiplex PCR; TCRdb stores in-frame clones only, minus some. The sample includes about 150,000 clones, over 80% of them seen just once. The sequencing here drew on blood, taken from a patient whose treatment included radiotherapy and nephrectomy. These receptors all stem from a woman between 50 and 59 years old with renal cell carcinoma. Each CDR3 is given without its conserved first and last residue. The order of the fields is J gene, V gene, CDR3 protein.

J gene: TRBJ2-1; V gene: TRBV7-9; CDR3 protein: ASSKAPNNEQF
J gene: TRBJ2-1; V gene: TRBV5-1; CDR3 protein: ASSLLTSGILGNEQF
J gene: TRBJ1-5; V gene: TRBV5-5; CDR3 protein: ASSPATGVNQPQH
J gene: TRBJ1-4; V gene: TRBV11-2; CDR3 protein: ASSWVDEKLF
J gene: TRBJ1-3; V gene: TRBV6-5; CDR3 protein: ASSYFTGPGNTIY
J gene: TRBJ2-7; V gene: TRBV30; CDR3 protein: AWSPGTQNYEQY
J gene: TRBJ1-5; V gene: TRBV4-3; CDR3 protein: ASSQDLGQPQH
J gene: TRBJ2-7; V gene: TRBV19; CDR3 protein: ASSSFSSSEQY
J gene: TRBJ1-6; V gene: TRBV4-1; CDR3 protein: ASSQARSSYNSPLH
J gene: TRBJ2-3; V gene: TRBV7-4; CDR3 protein: ASSGRQGEQDKPLIADTQY
J gene: TRBJ1-5; V gene: TRBV10-3; CDR3 protein: AISESGTDSNQPQH
J gene: TRBJ2-7; V gene: TRBV30; CDR3 protein: AWSRAVTYEQY
J gene: TRBJ2-1; V gene: TRBV5-1; CDR3 protein: ASSLGTRRYNEQF
J gene: TRBJ2-5; V gene: TRBV10-3; CDR3 protein: AISGPREGGPQETQY
J gene: TRBJ1-1; V gene: TRBV11-2; CDR3 protein: ASNRPNTEAF
J gene: TRBJ2-7; V gene: TRBV7-2; CDR3 protein: ASSLGGLSYEQY
J gene: TRBJ1-3; V gene: TRBV7-6; CDR3 protein: ASSSSGSGNTIY
J gene: TRBJ1-1; V gene: TRBV7-2; CDR3 protein: ASSQSRGTEAF
J gene: TRBJ2-7; V gene: TRBV12-2; CDR3 protein: ASRLKAGHPPGGQY
J gene: TRBJ2-3; V gene: TRBV6-5; CDR3 protein: ASRLQGGDTQY
J gene: TRBJ2-3; V gene: TRBV14; CDR3 protein: ASSPHTDTQY
J gene: TRBJ2-7; V gene: TRBV5-1; CDR3 protein: ASSSTGSQGEQY
J gene: TRBJ2-3; V gene: TRBV7-7; CDR3 protein: ASSLQPPPDTQY
J gene: TRBJ1-5; V gene: TRBV7-6; CDR3 protein: ASSLRQGNQPQH
J gene: TRBJ2-2; V gene: TRBV6-5; CDR3 protein: ASKGTSNTGELF
J gene: TRBJ2-1; V gene: TRBV6-5; CDR3 protein: ASSPSGNEQF
J gene: TRBJ1-1; V gene: TRBV14; CDR3 protein: ASSLTGGPLNTEAF
J gene: TRBJ2-7; V gene: TRBV6-5; CDR3 protein: ASSRRQDYEQY